This entry lists 32 T cell receptor beta chains sequenced from one sample in a study of blood T cells in healthy people across ages. The use of a sample-barcoded 5' primer and a J-beta primer mix characterized a second PCR of roughly 6 to 11 cycles. One entry per CDR3 protein results from TCRdb running MiXCR on the 5' RACE reads. The repertoire has some 640,000 distinct CDR3 sequences, 45% to 50% of them found once; the top ten carry around a third. The sample was blood. These receptors all stem from a woman in her fifties or sixties in good health.

The chain joins TRBV20-1 to TRBJ2-1, with 11 bases aligning to TRBD2. The CDR3 totals 15 residues. Germline V gives CDR1 DFQATT, CDR2 SNEGSKA (reference sequence). V trimming: 2 bases; J trimming: 7 bases; junction bases outside the gene matches: 7. CDR3 loop: CSARTSGRSTNEQFF. The DNA of the CDR3 is TGCAGTGCTAGAACTAGCGGGAGATCTACAAATGAGCAGTTCTTC.

The genes are TRBV6-1 and TRBJ1-2; TRBD1 matches at 9 bases. CDR1 is MNHNS, CDR2 SASEGT, per germline. The CDR3 spans 14 residues. Trimming at V came to 7 bases and at J to 7 bases, leaving 10 bases not matched to a gene. The CDR3 is CASTTGTGIFGYTF. The CDR3 DNA reads as TGTGCCAGCACCACCGGGACAGGGATATTTGGCTACACCTTC.

The chain combines TRBV18 with TRBJ2-1; D is uncertain. This CDR3 has 11 residues. Per the germline V gene, CDR1 is KGHSH and CDR2 is LQKENI. Deletions cut 5 bases from V and 10 bases from J, with 9 bases between. The CDR3 protein is CASSAYGEQFF. Here the CDR3 DNA reads TGTGCCAGCTCAGCCTACGGGGAGCAGTTCTTC.

The chain is built from TRBV20-1 and TRBJ2-7; 8 bases agree with TRBD2. The CDR3 sequence is 13 residues long. Germline loops: CDR1 DFQATT, CDR2 SNEGSKA (reference sequence). The V segment lost 0 bases and the J segment 6 bases; nucleotides outside the gene matches: 4. CDR3 nucleotides: TGCAGTGCTAGAGAGGGTAGCGGGGCCGAGCAGTACTTC. It specifies CSAREGSGAEQYF.

The V call is TRBV6-2 or TRBV6-3, the J call TRBJ1-2, with unresolved D. Germline V gene data show CDR1 as MNHEY and CDR2 as SVGEGT. The CDR3 has 11 amino acids. Trimming removed 8 bases from V and 1 base from J, with 5 bases in between. CDR3 sequence: CASFFNYGYTF. The CDR3 nucleotides are TGTGCCAGCTTTTTTAACTATGGCTACACCTTC.

This chain links TRBV7-9 with TRBJ1-1, with D possibly being TRBD1 (5 bases). With 1 base removed from V and 4 bases from J, the gap between germline ends came to 13 bases. The CDR3 contains 15 residues. Germline V CDR1 and CDR2: SEHNR, FQNEAQ (reference sequence). CDR3 coding DNA: TGTGCCAGCAGCTTAGACGCAGGGAGAACCACTGAAGCTTTCTTT. Amino acids: CASSLDAGRTTEAFF.

The chain carries TRBV6-4 and TRBJ2-5, with TRBD2 matching over 10 bases. The J segment lost 11 bases and the V segment lost 0 bases, leaving 12 bases of the junction unmatched. There are 16 residues in the CDR3. The germline CDR1 and CDR2 sequences are MRHNA and SNTAGT. CDR3 region: CASSDSRAGGGDEQYF. CDR3 nucleotide sequence: TGTGCCAGCAGTGACTCGAGAGCGGGAGGGGGGGATGAGCAGTACTTC.

The rearrangement links TRBV7-9 to TRBJ2-5; 12 positions match TRBD2. The V segment lost 3 bases and the J segment 5 bases; nucleotides outside the gene matches: 7. Germline CDR1 and CDR2: SEHNR and FQNEAQ (reference sequence). This CDR3 is 16 amino acids long. DNA of the CDR3: TGTGCCAGCAGCTTTCCTCTAGCGGGAGGGCGCGAGACCCAGTACTTC. Residues: CASSFPLAGGRETQYF.

The rearrangement links TRBV7-9 to TRBJ2-2; tentatively, D is TRBD1 (6 bases). CDR1 is SEHNR and CDR2 is FQNEAQ in the germline V gene (reference sequence). This CDR3 is 15 amino acids long. V lost 5 bases to trimming and J lost 3 bases, with 13 bases between them. The CDR3 here is CASSGGILDTGELFF. CDR3 nucleotides: TGTGCCAGCAGCGGGGGCATTTTGGACACCGGGGAGCTGTTTTTT.

There are a few counts of this clonotype. The rearrangement uses TRBV28 and TRBJ2-7, with 8 bases fitting TRBD1. In germline, CDR1 is MDHEN, CDR2 SYDVKM. J was trimmed by 2 bases and V by 6 bases; bases with no gene match: 6. CDR3 length equals 14 residues. DNA for the CDR3: TGTGCCAGCAGGTCACAGGGGGGAACCTACGAGCAGTACTTC. Translated, it gives CASRSQGGTYEQYF.

This clonotype showed up just a few times. The J gene is TRBJ2-5, the V gene TRBV5-1; 13 bases fit TRBD2. The CDR3 totals 13 residues. Trimming at V came to 3 bases and at J to 13 bases, leaving 6 bases not matched to a gene. The V gene's germline CDR1 is SGHRS and CDR2 YFSETQ. The CDR3: CASSSGLAGVSYF. DNA of the CDR3: TGCGCCAGCAGCTCTGGACTAGCGGGAGTGTCGTACTTC. The full variable domain, rest sourced from reference TRBV5-1 and TRBJ2-5, is KAGVTQTPRYLIKTRGQQVTLSCSPISGHRSVSWYQQTPGQGLQFLFEYFSETQRNKGNFPGRFSGRQFSNSRSEMNVSTLELGDSALYLCASSSGLAGVSYFGPGTRLLVL.

The J gene is TRBJ2-3, the V gene TRBV12-3 or TRBV12-4; tentative D call: TRBD2 (6 bases). Trimming removed 6 bases at V and 2 bases at J, with 18 bases between. The CDR3 runs 16 residues. The CDR3 coding sequence is TGTGCCAGCAGCGGCATGGCGGGGATTTTCACAGATACGCAGTATTTT. It encodes CASSGMAGIFTDTQYF.

About this clonotype itself: A read error may be the cause here, since a much bigger clone is one base away. The V call is TRBV25-1, the J call TRBJ2-5; D possibly uses TRBD1 or TRBD2 (5 bases each). Trimming pared 4 bases from V and 11 bases from J, leaving 29 bases between. The germline V gene encodes CDR1 MGHDK and CDR2 SYGVNS. The length of the CDR3 is 17 residues. The CDR3 nucleotides read TGTGCCAGCAGTGGGGGACGAGCGGAAATCTCCTACAATGAGCAGTACTTC. Translated: CASSGGRAEISYNEQYF.

The gene calls are TRBV29-1 and TRBJ1-1, with D unresolved. With 4 bases removed from V and 0 bases from J, the gap between germline ends came to 9 bases. The CDR3 consists of 13 residues. Germline CDR1 SQVTM, CDR2 ANQGSEA. CDR3 sequence (DNA): TGCAGCGTTGTCTACCGGATGAACACTGAAGCTTTCTTT. This gives the protein CSVVYRMNTEAFF.

V is TRBV7-3 and J is TRBJ2-5; D ambiguous. The J call may not be correct, given that the DNA end is closer to TRBJ2-7. The germline gives CDR1 SGHTA, CDR2 FQGTGA. This CDR3 is built from 14 residues. The CDR3 nucleotides are TGTGCCAGCAGCTTAAGTCCAGGTACCCACGAGCAGTACTTC. This codes for CASSLSPGTHEQYF.

This clonotype was seen a few times. The V call is TRBV12-3 or TRBV12-4, the J call TRBJ2-3; the D gene is possibly TRBD2 (5 bases). V lost 3 bases to trimming and J lost 2 bases, with 12 bases between them. The CDR3 has 15 residues. In DNA, the CDR3 is TGTGCCAGCAGTTTTGTGGGAGTCAACACAGATACGCAGTATTTT. Translation gives CASSFVGVNTDTQYF.

This clonotype was counted between two and nine times. This sequence joins TRBV29-1 and TRBJ2-7; 10 positions agree with TRBD2. Per germline, CDR1 SQVTM and CDR2 ANQGSEA. The CDR3 loop spans 13 amino acids. V was pared by 5 bases and J by 7 bases, with 8 bases of the junction left unmatched. The CDR3 DNA reads as TGCAGCGTTACCGGGACTAGCGTTCGGGAGCAGTACTTC. Protein product: CSVTGTSVREQYF.

This clonotype has just a few counts. The CDR3 loop reads CASSQDMGPDTQYF. The CDR3 nucleotides read TGCGCCAGCAGCCAAGATATGGGGCCAGATACGCAGTATTTT. This rearrangement joins TRBV4-3 to TRBJ2-3, with a possible D match to TRBD1 (5 bases). There are 14 residues in the CDR3. The V end lost 0 bases, the J end lost 4 bases, and 8 bases lay between the germline ends. CDR1 LGHNA and CDR2 YSLEER come from the germline V gene.

This clonotype was observed at least ten times. The V gene is TRBV7-2, the J gene TRBJ2-7; 7 bases are a match to TRBD2. The CDR3 has 14 amino acids. CDR1 and CDR2 from the germline V gene are SGHTA and FQGNSA. After removal of 3 bases from V and 0 bases from J, the junction contained 2 bases not matched to a gene. The CDR3 loop reads CASSFSGDSYEQYF. In DNA form, the CDR3 reads TGTGCCAGCAGCTTCAGCGGGGACTCCTACGAGCAGTACTTC. Using reference TRBV7-2 and TRBJ2-7 for the parts outside the CDR3, the full variable domain is GAGVSQSPSNKVTEKGKDVELRCDPISGHTALYWYRQSLGQGLEFLIYFQGNSAPDKSGLPSDRFSAERTGGSVSTLTIQRTQQEDSAVYLCASSFSGDSYEQYFGPGTRLTVT.

V and J are TRBV7-2 and TRBJ1-1; unclear D gene. Looked up from germline, CDR1 is SGHTA and CDR2 is FQGNSA. The CDR3 runs to 13 residues. Trimming pared 5 bases from V and 5 bases from J, leaving 12 bases between. As DNA, the CDR3 is TGTGCCAGCAGCATACACGAGGCGACTGAAGCTTTCTTT. Translation: CASSIHEATEAFF.

J is TRBJ1-2 and V is TRBV20-1; 7 nucleotides line up with TRBD1. From germline, CDR1 is DFQATT and CDR2 SNEGSKA (reference sequence). The CDR3 extends over 13 amino acids. V shed 6 bases and J 8 bases; nucleotides not matched to a gene: 12. The CDR3 protein is CSAWDRHLGGYTF. The CDR3 DNA reads TGCAGTGCGTGGGACAGACACCTAGGGGGCTACACCTTC.

The J gene is TRBJ2-7, the V gene TRBV6-6; D possibly corresponds to TRBD1 (6 bases). The V gene lost 0 bases and the J gene lost 0 bases, with 9 bases spanning the gap. CDR1 and CDR2 from the germline V gene are MNHNY and SVGAGI (reference sequence). This CDR3 is 15 amino acids long. CDR3 in DNA: TGTGCCAGCAGTTACTCAAGGGGGAGCTCCTACGAGCAGTACTTC. It codes for CASSYSRGSSYEQYF.

J is TRBJ1-5 and V is TRBV3-1; 10 bases map to TRBD1. Germline CDR1 LGHDT, CDR2 YNNKEL (reference sequence). With V trimmed by 5 bases and J by 14 bases, 6 bases remained unmatched. The CDR3 is 12 amino acids. CDR3 nucleotides: TGTGCCAGCAGCGGAAGAGGGACAGGGGAGCATTTT. Its protein product is CASSGRGTGEHF.

As DNA, the CDR3 is TGTGCCAGCACCCCGACAGCCGGTAGAGAGCAGTTCTTC. Translating gives CASTPTAGREQFF. This rearrangement joins TRBV7-3 to TRBJ2-1; maybe TRBD1 (5 bases). Germline V gives CDR1 SGHTA, CDR2 FQGTGA. Trimming shortened V by 7 bases and J by 10 bases, and 17 bases separated the two germline ends. The CDR3 length is 13 residues.

The chain recombines TRBV3-1 with TRBJ2-5, with 8 bases matching TRBD1. The J call is in doubt because the DNA end fits TRBJ2-7 better. The germline gives CDR1 LGHDT, CDR2 YNNKEL (reference sequence). The CDR3 covers 14 residues. The CDR3: CASSQGTGRYEQYF. The CDR3, as DNA: TGTGCCAGCAGCCAAGGGACAGGGAGGTACGAGCAGTACTTC.

This chain's CDR3 is CSGGPFNEKLFF. CDR3 coding DNA: TGCAGCGGGGGACCCTTCAATGAAAAACTGTTTTTT. The rearrangement links TRBV29-1 to TRBJ1-4, with D possibly matching TRBD1 (5 bases). Trimming removed 7 bases at V and 5 bases at J, with 11 bases between. CDR1 and CDR2 from the germline V gene are SQVTM and ANQGSEA. This CDR3 is 12 amino acids long.

This clonotype was picked up many times. V and J are TRBV20-1 and TRBJ2-3, with D perhaps TRBD2 (5 bases). V was trimmed by 5 bases and J by 0 bases, leaving 21 bases between them. The CDR3 is 17 residues long. Germline V CDR1 and CDR2: DFQATT, SNEGSKA (reference sequence). The CDR3 here is CSADEGWRPSSTDTQYF. The DNA for the CDR3 is TGCAGTGCTGATGAGGGTTGGAGACCATCTAGCACAGATACGCAGTATTTT.

This clonotype has more than one count but fewer than ten. The chain links TRBV30 to TRBJ2-4, with D possibly TRBD1 on 6 matching bases. The CDR3 length is 13 residues. Germline assignment: CDR1 GTSNPN and CDR2 SVGIG (reference sequence). Trimming pared 8 bases from V and 1 base from J, leaving 12 bases between. CDR3 protein: CASNQGAKNIQYF. CDR3 DNA: TGTGCCAGTAACCAGGGGGCCAAAAACATTCAGTACTTC.

The sample holds a few counts of this clonotype. This chain joins TRBV28 and TRBJ2-5, with 8 bases that match TRBD1. This CDR3 has 11 amino acids. V dropped 10 bases and J dropped 4; count of bases not matched to a gene: 2. Germline CDR1 and CDR2: MDHEN and SYDVKM. The CDR3 nucleotides are TGTGCCACCGGACAGGGAGAGACCCAGTACTTC. Its translation is CATGQGETQYF.

This clonotype turned up a few times. The chain carries TRBV7-9 and TRBJ2-3, with D perhaps given as TRBD1 or TRBD2 (7 bases each). Between the trimmed V and J ends, which lost 6 bases and 0 bases, there was a span of 19 bases. The germline gives CDR1 SEHNR, CDR2 FQNEAQ (reference sequence). This CDR3 has 17 amino acids. The CDR3 loop reads CASSPRGGTTSTDTQYF. CDR3 bases: TGTGCCAGCAGTCCCAGGGGGGGTACGACTAGCACAGATACGCAGTATTTT.

The chain employs TRBV6-5 and TRBJ2-5, with D maybe TRBD1 (6 bases). Per the germline V gene, CDR1 is MNHEY and CDR2 is SVGAGI. Trimming pared 7 bases from V and 5 bases from J, leaving 8 bases between. The CDR3 length is 11 residues. Here the CDR3 reads CASTRGETQYF. CDR3 DNA: TGTGCCAGCACTAGGGGGGAGACCCAGTACTTC.

This clonotype was counted between two and nine times. The V and J genes are TRBV18 and TRBJ1-2; 7 nucleotides agree with TRBD1. Trimming cost V 3 bases and J 3 bases; bases outside gene matches: 7. Germline CDR1 and CDR2: KGHSH and LQKENI. The CDR3 spans 15 residues. The CDR3 coding sequence is TGTGCCAGCTCACCTAGTAGGGGGCCGGACTATGGCTACACCTTC. It translates to CASSPSRGPDYGYTF.